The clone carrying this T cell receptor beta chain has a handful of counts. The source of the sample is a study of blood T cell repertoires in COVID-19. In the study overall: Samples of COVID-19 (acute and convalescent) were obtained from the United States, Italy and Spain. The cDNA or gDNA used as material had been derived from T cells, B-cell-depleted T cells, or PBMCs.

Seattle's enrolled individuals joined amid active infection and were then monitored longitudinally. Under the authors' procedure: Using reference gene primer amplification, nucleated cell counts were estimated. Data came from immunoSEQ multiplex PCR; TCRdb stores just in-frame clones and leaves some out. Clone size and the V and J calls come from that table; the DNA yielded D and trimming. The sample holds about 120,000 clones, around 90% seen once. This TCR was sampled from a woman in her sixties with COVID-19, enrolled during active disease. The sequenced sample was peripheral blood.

In nucleotides, the CDR3 is TGTGCCAGCAGCGTGGAACAGCTAAACACTGAAGCTTTCTTT. It specifies CASSVEQLNTEAFF. The V and J genes are TRBV9 and TRBJ1-1; D is undetermined. CDR1 and CDR2 (germline): SGDLS, YYNGEE. The CDR3 runs 14 residues. V lost 2 bases and J 2 bases, leaving 10 bases between the germline ends.